The 22 T cell receptor beta chains below were found in one sample sequenced in a study of response to subunit inactivated influenza vaccine. In TCRdb, the RT-PCR reads were re-called with MiXCR into one record per CDR3 protein. The data show approximately 700,000 distinct CDR3 sequences, 15% to 19% seen once. The sample here was PBMCs from blood, taken roughly 12 days after vaccination. The receptor source for this set is a man aged 45-65 years who received an inactivated influenza vaccine.

The chain has TRBV3-1 and TRBJ2-6, with D hard to call. The V gene's germline CDR1 is LGHDT and CDR2 YNNKEL (reference sequence). The CDR3 has 12 amino acids. Trimming cost V 5 bases and J 7 bases, with 6 bases left between them. The CDR3 protein is CASSGGANVLTF. DNA for the CDR3: TGTGCCAGCAGCGGCGGTGCCAACGTCCTGACTTTC.

The chain couples TRBV7-2 to TRBJ2-7; D gene ambiguous. The CDR3 is 13 amino acids. V lost 1 base and J 7 bases, leaving 11 bases between the germline ends. CDR1 and CDR2 (germline): SGHTA, FQGNSA. CDR3 nucleotide sequence: TGTGCCAGCAGCTTAGTTCCTCTGAGAGAGCAGTACTTC. It specifies CASSLVPLREQYF.

This sequence joins TRBV4-3 and TRBJ2-3; D remains unclear. V lost 0 bases and J lost 14, with 21 bases in between. CDR3 size: 15 residues. Germline V CDR1 and CDR2: LGHNA, YSLEER. CDR3 amino acids: CASSQDLYGQTVRYF. CDR3 sequence (DNA): TGCGCCAGCAGCCAAGATCTGTACGGGCAGACCGTAAGGTATTTT.

The CDR3 DNA reads as TGTGCCAGCAGTTTAGCGCTCCCAGGGGGAATCTACTCTGGGGCCAACGTCCTGACTTTC. This gives the protein CASSLALPGGIYSGANVLTF. V gene TRBV12-3 or TRBV12-4 combines with J gene TRBJ2-6; TRBD1 matches 7 bases. V was clipped by 0 bases and J by 0 bases; unmatched bases: 11. This CDR3 has 20 residues.

The gene calls are TRBV20-1 and TRBJ2-7; 10 positions match TRBD2. The V segment lost 0 bases and the J segment 3 bases; nucleotides outside the gene matches: 5. The CDR3 has 15 residues. Germline assignment: CDR1 DFQATT and CDR2 SNEGSKA (reference sequence). The CDR3 DNA follows: TGCAGTGCTAGAGATCCCCTAGCGGGAGACTACGAGCAGTACTTC. It encodes CSARDPLAGDYEQYF.

The gene calls are TRBV2 and TRBJ2-7; 7 bases are shared with TRBD2. With 7 bases clipped from V and 0 bases from J, the junction kept 6 bases outside the gene matches. Germline loops: CDR1 SNHLY, CDR2 FYNNEI. The CDR3 contains 14 residues. The CDR3 loop is CASNRQRGSYEQYF. CDR3 sequence (DNA): TGTGCCAGCAATCGACAGCGGGGCTCCTACGAGCAGTACTTC.

This clonotype has a handful of counts. The chain joins TRBV6-2 or TRBV6-3 to TRBJ2-3, with TRBD2 as a possible D gene (6 bases). Trimming stripped 10 bases from V and 4 bases from J, with 12 bases between. Germline V gene lookup returns CDR1 MNHEY and CDR2 SVGEGT. This CDR3 is 12 amino acids long. For the CDR3, the DNA is TGTGCCACGGGACTGGGGCCAGATACGCAGTATTTT. Protein: CATGLGPDTQYF.

This sequence joins TRBV3-1 and TRBJ2-6; D is undetermined. Trimming took 0 bases from V and 0 from J, leaving 6 bases between them. The CDR3 is 16 amino acids. Germline V gene sequence: CDR1 LGHDT, CDR2 YNNKEL (reference sequence). Written as DNA, the CDR3 is TGTGCCAGCAGCCAAGAGGTGTTCTCTGGGGCCAACGTCCTGACTTTC. Translating it yields CASSQEVFSGANVLTF. The full variable domain, its missing parts supplied by reference TRBV3-1 and TRBJ2-6, is DTAVSQTPKYLVTQMGNDKSIKCEQNLGHDTMYWYKQDSKKFLKIMFSYNNKELIINETVPNRFSPKSPDKAHLNLHINSLELGDSAVYFCASSQEVFSGANVLTFGAGSRLTVL.

The CDR3 nucleotides read TGTGCCAGCACCGACTACGACAGGGCCTATGGCTACACCTTC. It translates to CASTDYDRAYGYTF. V gene TRBV6-2 or TRBV6-3 combines with J gene TRBJ1-2, with TRBD1 matching 7 bases. After removal of 7 bases from V and 4 bases from J, the junction contained 9 bases not matched to a gene. This CDR3 is built from 14 residues. Germline CDR1 MNHEY, CDR2 SVGEGT.

The chain uses TRBV6-5 and TRBJ1-4; 10 bases are a match to TRBD1. Germline CDR1 is MNHEY and CDR2 is SVGAGI. The CDR3 is made up of 15 amino acids. The junction had 0 bases not matched to a gene; V was cut back by 2 bases and J by 3 bases. The chain's CDR3 is CASSYGTGANEKLFF. As DNA, the CDR3 is TGTGCCAGCAGTTACGGGACAGGGGCTAATGAAAAACTGTTTTTT.

This clonotype was recorded many times. The J gene is TRBJ1-5, the V gene TRBV15; TRBD1 matches at 8 bases. This CDR3 has 14 residues. The ends lost 3 bases at V and 7 bases at J; junction bases unmatched: 5. The germline V gene has CDR1 LNHNV and CDR2 YYDKDF (reference sequence). This chain's CDR3 is CATSSFRGQQPQHF. The CDR3 nucleotides read TGTGCCACCAGCAGCTTCAGGGGGCAACAGCCCCAGCATTTT.

This clonotype was seen more than once but under ten times. This chain uses TRBV21-1 with TRBJ1-1; the D segment call TRBD1 is taken from the table without a DNA check. TRBV21-1 counts as a pseudogene. This CDR3 is built from 14 residues. CDR3 nucleotide sequence: TGTGCCAGCAAGGCAGGGCGCCGGGACACTGAAGCTTTCTTT. It is translated as CASKAGRRDTEAFF.

The table lists this clonotype with a few counts. This chain connects TRBV5-4 to TRBJ1-1, with unresolved D. V was clipped by 0 bases and J by 11 bases, with 8 bases between them. The CDR3 runs 11 residues. CDR1 is SGHNT and CDR2 is YYREEE in the germline V gene (reference sequence). DNA for the CDR3: TGTGCCAGCAGCTTGGCCGGGAGGGCTTTCTTT. Translating gives CASSLAGRAFF.

The table lists this clonotype with many counts. This sequence joins TRBV7-2 and TRBJ2-5, with D perhaps assigned TRBD1 or TRBD2 (5 bases each). V dropped 0 bases and J dropped 4 bases, with 15 bases sitting between them. Per the germline V gene, CDR1 is SGHTA and CDR2 is FQGNSA. The CDR3 loop spans 16 amino acids. The CDR3 protein is CASSLAGTGIPETQYF. The CDR3, as DNA: TGTGCCAGCAGCTTAGCCGGGACCGGGATACCAGAGACCCAGTACTTC. Using reference TRBV7-2 and TRBJ2-5 for the parts outside the CDR3, the full variable domain is GAGVSQSPSNKVTEKGKDVELRCDPISGHTALYWYRQSLGQGLEFLIYFQGNSAPDKSGLPSDRFSAERTGGSVSTLTIQRTQQEDSAVYLCASSLAGTGIPETQYFGPGTRLLVL.

This clonotype was counted many times. This rearrangement joins TRBV10-3 to TRBJ2-2, with 7 bases that match TRBD1. Germline V gene data show CDR1 as ENHRY and CDR2 as SYGVKD. V trimming: 0 bases; J trimming: 5 bases; junction bases outside the gene matches: 3. This CDR3 contains 15 residues. The DNA of the CDR3 is TGTGCCATCAGTGAGTCCTCCAGGGGGACCGGGGAGCTGTTTTTT. Encoded protein: CAISESSRGTGELFF.

CDR3 sequence: CASSSGTADHYGYTF. In nucleotides, the CDR3 is TGTGCCAGCAGTTCCGGGACAGCCGATCATTATGGCTACACCTTC. This chain links TRBV12-3 or TRBV12-4 with TRBJ1-2, with TRBD1 identical over 7 bases. The V segment lost 4 bases and the J segment 5 bases; nucleotides outside the gene matches: 10. This CDR3 spans 15 amino acids.

V and J are TRBV16 and TRBJ1-6, with 10 nucleotides matching TRBD1. CDR3 length: 16 residues. V lost 4 bases and J lost 9; bases outside the gene matches: 9. Germline V gene data show CDR1 as KGHSY and CDR2 as FQNENV. In nucleotides, the CDR3 is TGTGCCAGCAGCCCCTCCCGGGACAGGGGTGGTTCACCCCTCCACTTT. It is translated as CASSPSRDRGGSPLHF.

The V call is TRBV29-1, the J call TRBJ2-1; 8 bases line up with TRBD2. Germline V CDR1 and CDR2: SQVTM, ANQGSEA. After removal of 3 bases from V and 10 bases from J, the junction contained 8 bases not matched to a gene. The CDR3 is made up of 13 amino acids. CDR3 residues: CSVDAGGRREQFF. As DNA, the CDR3 is TGCAGCGTTGATGCGGGAGGCCGCAGGGAGCAGTTCTTC.

In this sample, this clonotype turned up a few times. The chain recombines TRBV9 with TRBJ2-7; 7 bases line up with TRBD2. CDR1 and CDR2 (germline): SGDLS, YYNGEE. J lost 2 bases, V lost 4 bases, and 9 bases had no gene match. The length of the CDR3 is 15 residues. DNA for the CDR3: TGTGCCAGCAGCCCCGGCGGCGGGAGACCCTACGAGCAGTACTTC. Protein product: CASSPGGGRPYEQYF.

This clonotype was counted many times. The chain recombines TRBV12-3 or TRBV12-4 with TRBJ1-5; D gene unclear. The V and J ends lost 5 bases and 4 bases respectively, with 9 bases between them. The CDR3 runs 13 residues. The CDR3 reads CASSQRENQPQHF. CDR3 DNA sequence: TGTGCCAGCAGTCAGAGGGAAAATCAGCCCCAGCATTTT.

This clonotype was picked up a small number of times. The chain carries TRBV5-1 and TRBJ2-7; D is uncertain. The V and J ends lost 1 base and 1 base respectively, with 9 bases between them. Looked up from germline, CDR1 is SGHRS and CDR2 is YFSETQ. The CDR3 runs 14 residues. CDR3 loop: CASSLWESSYEQYF. CDR3 coding DNA: TGCGCCAGCAGCTTGTGGGAATCATCCTACGAGCAGTACTTC. Using reference TRBV5-1 and TRBJ2-7 for the parts outside the CDR3, the full variable domain is KAGVTQTPRYLIKTRGQQVTLSCSPISGHRSVSWYQQTPGQGLQFLFEYFSETQRNKGNFPGRFSGRQFSNSRSEMNVSTLELGDSALYLCASSLWESSYEQYFGPGTRLTVT.

V is TRBV30 and J is TRBJ2-3; 12 bases line up with TRBD2. The J segment lost 3 bases and the V segment lost 1 base, leaving 5 bases of the junction unmatched. CDR3 length: 16 amino acids. The V gene's germline CDR1 is GTSNPN and CDR2 SVGIG (reference sequence). CDR3 loop: CAWSASGGAFTDTQYF. CDR3 bases: TGTGCCTGGAGTGCTAGCGGGGGGGCCTTTACAGATACGCAGTATTTT.